This T cell receptor (beta chain) was identified in a study of CD8 T cells in ankylosing spondylitis. Overall study results and limits: Disease-linked clones were found to be CD8+ and relatively rare in peripheral blood. Disease-associated clones were reportedly significantly overrepresented in matched ankylosing spondylitis synovial fluid. Made up of eight highly homologous variants, a TCR beta motif appeared characteristic of ankylosing spondylitis blood.

CDR1 is MDHEN and CDR2 is SYDVKM in the germline V gene. V lost 8 bases and J lost 1; bases outside the gene matches: 6. The length of the CDR3 is 14 residues. A note on this clonotype: The antigen remains undetermined.

Libraries for TCR beta were made by quantitative 5'-RACE with molecular barcodes. A single record per CDR3 protein comes from TCRdb applying MiXCR to the 5' RACE reads. Of 150,000 or so distinct CDR3 sequences listed, 25% to 35% are singletons. The source of this sequence is a male donor with ankylosing spondylitis. V is TRBV28 and J is TRBJ2-7; TRBD2 aligns across 9 bases. The sequencing sample was made of synovial fluid, either unsorted or a sorted T cell fraction (not recorded which). CDR3 sequence (DNA): TGTGCCAGCGGCGCTAGCGGGACTTCCTACGAGCAGTACTTC. This codes for CASGASGTSYEQYF. Complete variable domain (other parts from reference TRBV28 and TRBJ2-7): DVKVTQSSRYLVKRTGEKVFLECVQDMDHENMFWYRQDPGLGLRLIYFSYDVKMKEKGDIPEGYSVSREKKERFSLILESASTNQTSMYLCASGASGTSYEQYFGPGTRLTVT.